The subject of this entry is one T cell receptor (beta chain). These data belong to a study of blood T cells in healthy people across ages. A second about 7 to 12 cycle PCR used barcoded and J-beta primers. One entry per CDR3 protein, called by TCRdb with MiXCR from the 5' RACE reads. The table has 890,000 or so distinct CDR3 sequences, about 62% seen once; the top ten hold about a quarter. The CDR3 sequence is 15 residues long. Germline CDR1 DFQATT, CDR2 SNEGSKA (reference sequence). Every donor gave 8.5 to 10 milliliters of peripheral blood. Source material: blood. V usage is TRBV20-1 and J usage is TRBJ2-4; 10 positions agree with TRBD2. The DNA end favors TRBJ2-7, so the J call may be wrong. The sequence came from a man aged 30 to 39 in good health. The DNA for the CDR3 is TGCAGTGCCCACTTGGGGCTAGCGGGGGTCTACGAGCAGTACTTC. Amino acids: CSAHLGLAGVYEQYF.